This T cell receptor (beta chain) was captured by sequencing in a study of T cells in localized non-small cell lung cancer. On this clone itself: Its target is not known.

Study-level findings and limits: Median detection of top 100 tumor clones in adjacent lung was 57 clones. Prolonged overall survival went with higher T cell density in the blood. Heterogeneity cannot be ruled out, as sequencing used one tumor region only. Clonality peaked in uninvolved adjacent lung rather than tumor.

There are 15 residues in the CDR3. V gave up 0 bases and J gave up 1 base, with 9 bases separating them. Germline values: CDR1 SGDLS, CDR2 YYNGEE. Method: immunoSEQ multiplex PCR; TCRdb's copy keeps in-frame clones and lacks some. The sample holds about 28,000 clones, about nine tenths seen once. The chain recombines TRBV9 with TRBJ2-3; weak D call: TRBD1 (6 bases). This TCR was recovered from an older male donor with stage I lung adenocarcinoma. Sequenced material: peripheral blood, taken before any cancer treatment. CDR3 nucleotide sequence: TGTGCCAGCAGCGTAGTGGCAGGGGGCACAGATACGCAGTATTTT. This gives the protein CASSVVAGGTDTQYF. Based on the CDR3 plus reference TRBV9 and TRBJ2-3, the full variable domain is DSGVTQTPKHLITATGQRVTLRCSPRSGDLSVYWYQQSLDQGLQFLIQYYNGEERAKGNILERFSAQQFPDLHSELNLSSLELGDSALYFCASSVVAGGTDTQYFGPGTRLTVL.